Listed below are T cell receptor beta chains from one sample, sequenced in a study of radiotherapy plus CTLA-4 blockade in lung cancer. Sequenced by immunoSEQ multiplex PCR; TCRdb stores in-frame clones only, minus some. The sample has roughly 93,000 clones; 82% are singletons. Specimen: peripheral blood, collected from a patient treated with radiotherapy plus ipilimumab. Receptors originate from a human donor with non-small cell lung cancer who had a partial response to radiotherapy plus ipilimumab. CDR3s include the opening cysteine and the closing phenylalanine or tryptophan. The D gene is left open where the match is weak. Size values are once, few and many counts, or a class for expanded clones, and some rows have none.

d_call	v_call	j_call	clone_size	cdr3_nt	cdr3_aa
NA	TRBV6-1	TRBJ1-1	NA	TGTGCCAGCAGTGAAGTCCTAACCGCTGAAGCTTTCTTT	CASSEVLTAEAFF
NA	TRBV5-4	TRBJ1-5	NA	TGTGCCAGCAGCTTAGGCACAGAGAATCAGCCCCAGCATTTT	CASSLGTENQPQHF
TRBD1	TRBV30	TRBJ2-7	NA	TGTGCCTGGAGTGTAGTGCCAGGGGGCAGGAACGAGCAGTACTTC	CAWSVVPGGRNEQYF
NA	TRBV5-1	TRBJ2-1	NA	TGCGCCAGCAGCTTGGCGTCTCCAGGCGATGAGCAGTTCTTC	CASSLASPGDEQFF
TRBD1	TRBV5-6	TRBJ1-1	NA	TGTGCCAGCAGCTCTTACAGGGGAAGTATCGACACTGAAGCTTTCTTT	CASSSYRGSIDTEAFF
TRBD2	TRBV29-1	TRBJ2-5	NA	TGCAGCGTTGAAGATCGAGCGGGAGGGTCAGAGACCCAGTACTTC	CSVEDRAGGSETQYF
NA	TRBV7-2	TRBJ1-3	once	TGTGCCAGCAGCCCAGGGGTGGGAAACACCATATATTTT	CASSPGVGNTIYF
NA	TRBV9	TRBJ2-6	NA	TGTGCCAGCAGCGCCCTACAGAGCTCTGGGGCCAACGTCCTGACTTTC	CASSALQSSGANVLTF
TRBD1	TRBV5-1	TRBJ2-3	NA	TGCGCCAGCAGCCTAGGGACAGGGCGGGCAGATACGCAGTATTTT	CASSLGTGRADTQYF
TRBD1	TRBV19	TRBJ2-2	once	TGTGCCAGTAGTATCAGGATTGAGGTCAGGGGGACCGGGGAGCTGTTTTTT	CASSIRIEVRGTGELFF
NA	TRBV28	TRBJ1-6	NA	TGTGCCAGCAGTCCAGGCCGGTTCAATTCACCCCTCCACTTT	CASSPGRFNSPLHF
NA	TRBV5-8	TRBJ2-7	NA	TGTGCCAGCAACCCACGACAGAGTACCTACGAGCAGTACTTC	CASNPRQSTYEQYF
NA	TRBV5-1	TRBJ1-2	NA	TGCGCCAGCAGCTTCCCCGGGGGTGATGGCTACACCTTC	CASSFPGGDGYTF
TRBD2	TRBV7-3	TRBJ2-1	NA	TGTGCCAGCAGCTTAACGTTGGGACTAGACAATGAGCAGTTCTTC	CASSLTLGLDNEQFF
NA	TRBV27	TRBJ1-3	NA	TGTGCCAGCAGGCAACAGGGTTCTGGAAACACCATATATTTT	CASRQQGSGNTIYF
TRBD2	TRBV25-1	TRBJ2-7	NA	TGTGCCTCGGGGGGGGCCACAAACTACGAGCAGTACTTC	CASGGATNYEQYF
TRBD2	TRBV6-1	TRBJ2-1	NA	TGTGCCAGCAGTGAATATAGGACTAGCGGCTACAATGAGCAGTTCTTC	CASSEYRTSGYNEQFF
NA	TRBV29-1	TRBJ1-4	once	TGCAGCGTTGAAGATCCCGGGTTGGGTAATGAAAAACTGTTTTTT	CSVEDPGLGNEKLFF
NA	TRBV11-2	TRBJ1-3	NA	TGTGCCAGCAGCCCCACGAGGCAGACCCATGGAAACACCATATATTTT	CASSPTRQTHGNTIYF
NA	TRBV2	TRBJ2-5	NA	TGTGCCAGCAGGGCTACCCTGAGGGTATCGGGAGAGACCCAGTACTTC	CASRATLRVSGETQYF
NA	TRBV12-1	TRBJ2-1	NA	TGTGCCAGCAGGGGAGGACTAGCGGCCTACAATGAGCAGTTCTTC	CASRGGLAAYNEQFF
TRBD1	TRBV2	TRBJ1-5	NA	TGTGCCAGCAAGATGGGACAGGGGGTCAATCAGCCCCAGCATTTT	CASKMGQGVNQPQHF
TRBD2	TRBV19	TRBJ2-1	once	TGTGCCAGTAGTGTTAGCGGGAGAGAATACAATGAGCAGTTCTTC	CASSVSGREYNEQFF
NA	TRBV11-2	TRBJ2-2	NA	TGTGCCAGCAGCCCATTAGCCGTAAACACCGGGGAGCTGTTTTTT	CASSPLAVNTGELFF
NA	TRBV19	TRBJ2-3	NA	TGTGCCAGTACCCGGGGGGATACGCAGTATTTT	CASTRGDTQYF
NA	TRBV19	TRBJ2-1	NA	TGTGCCAGTAGTGAGAACCAGGTATATGAGCAGTTCTTC	CASSENQVYEQFF
NA	TRBV6-1	TRBJ2-2	NA	TGTGCCAGCAGGGTCCAGGGGCGGACCGGGGAGCTGTTTTTT	CASRVQGRTGELFF
TRBD1	TRBV7-6	TRBJ2-2	NA	TGTGCCAGCAGCGTAACAGGGGGCTGGAACACCGGGGAGCTGTTTTTT	CASSVTGGWNTGELFF
TRBD1	TRBV18	TRBJ2-7	NA	TGTGCCAGCTCACTTGCCGGGACAGGGAGTACCTACGAGCAGTACTTC	CASSLAGTGSTYEQYF
TRBD2	TRBV28	TRBJ2-7	NA	TGTGCCAGCAGTTTAAGGGCGGGAGGGGGCGAGCAGTACTTC	CASSLRAGGGEQYF
TRBD1	TRBV10-3	TRBJ2-3	NA	TGTGCCATCAGTGGAAGTTTGGGACAGGGGATACCAGATACGCAGTATTTT	CAISGSLGQGIPDTQYF
NA	TRBV29-1	TRBJ2-1	few	TGCACTACCCTCCGGGGTATCAATGAGCAGTTCTTC	CTTLRGINEQFF
NA	TRBV6-1	TRBJ2-2	NA	TGTGCCAGCAGTGAAGAAAACCTTGGGCGCACCGGGGAGCTGTTTTTT	CASSEENLGRTGELFF
TRBD2	TRBV6-6	TRBJ2-7	NA	TGTGCCAGCAGTTACCTAGCGGGAGGACTCTACGAGCAGTACTTC	CASSYLAGGLYEQYF
NA	TRBV11-3	TRBJ2-3	NA	TGTGCCAGCAGCTCAGAACAGGGCCGTACGCAGTATTTT	CASSSEQGRTQYF
NA	TRBV5-1	TRBJ2-1	NA	TGCGCCAGCAGCTTTACCGGGACTCCCAATGAGCAGTTCTTC	CASSFTGTPNEQFF
NA	TRBV7-3	TRBJ2-3	NA	TGTGCCAGCAGCCCGCGGGGACCCTCCAGCCGCCCAGATACGCAGTATTTT	CASSPRGPSSRPDTQYF
TRBD1	TRBV5-8	TRBJ1-2	few	TGTGCCAGCAGCATCTGGGACAGGGCAGGAGGCTACACCTTC	CASSIWDRAGGYTF
NA	TRBV2	TRBJ1-3	once	TGTGCCAGCAGTGAATCTAGTTTCTCTGGAAACACCATATATTTT	CASSESSFSGNTIYF
TRBD1	TRBV7-2	TRBJ2-3	once	TGTGCCAGCAGCCCCGGACAGGACACAGATACGCAGTATTTT	CASSPGQDTDTQYF
NA	TRBV9	TRBJ1-5	NA	TGTGCCAGCAGCCCCACAGGGAACGGCAATCAGCCCCAGCATTTT	CASSPTGNGNQPQHF
NA	TRBV30	TRBJ2-7	NA	TGTGCCCGGCTTAACAAAGGGGGCTACGAGCAGTACTTC	CARLNKGGYEQYF